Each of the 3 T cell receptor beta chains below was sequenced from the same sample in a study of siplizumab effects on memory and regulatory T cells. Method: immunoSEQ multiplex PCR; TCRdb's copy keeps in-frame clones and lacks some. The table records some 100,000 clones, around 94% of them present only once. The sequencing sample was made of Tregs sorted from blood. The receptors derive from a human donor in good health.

The CDR3 DNA reads TGTGCCAGCAGTAAACTCATCACTGGGGCCAACGTCCTGACTTTC. This codes for CASSKLITGANVLTF. The chain links TRBV28 to TRBJ2-6; unclear D gene. Germline values: CDR1 MDHEN, CDR2 SYDVKM. The CDR3 length is 15 residues. The V gene lost 5 bases and the J gene lost 2 bases, with 10 bases spanning the gap.

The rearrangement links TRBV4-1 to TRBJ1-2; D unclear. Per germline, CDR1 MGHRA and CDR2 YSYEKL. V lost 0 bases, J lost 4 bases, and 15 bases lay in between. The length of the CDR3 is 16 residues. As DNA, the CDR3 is TGCGCCAGCAGCCAAGATAGGGTTTCGGTGGGCTATGGCTACACCTTC. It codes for CASSQDRVSVGYGYTF.

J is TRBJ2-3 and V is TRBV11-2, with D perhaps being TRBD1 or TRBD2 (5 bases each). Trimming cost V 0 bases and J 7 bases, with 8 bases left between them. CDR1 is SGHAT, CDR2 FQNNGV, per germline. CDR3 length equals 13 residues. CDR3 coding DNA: TGTGCCAGCAGCTTAGACGGGACCTATACGCAGTATTTT. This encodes CASSLDGTYTQYF.